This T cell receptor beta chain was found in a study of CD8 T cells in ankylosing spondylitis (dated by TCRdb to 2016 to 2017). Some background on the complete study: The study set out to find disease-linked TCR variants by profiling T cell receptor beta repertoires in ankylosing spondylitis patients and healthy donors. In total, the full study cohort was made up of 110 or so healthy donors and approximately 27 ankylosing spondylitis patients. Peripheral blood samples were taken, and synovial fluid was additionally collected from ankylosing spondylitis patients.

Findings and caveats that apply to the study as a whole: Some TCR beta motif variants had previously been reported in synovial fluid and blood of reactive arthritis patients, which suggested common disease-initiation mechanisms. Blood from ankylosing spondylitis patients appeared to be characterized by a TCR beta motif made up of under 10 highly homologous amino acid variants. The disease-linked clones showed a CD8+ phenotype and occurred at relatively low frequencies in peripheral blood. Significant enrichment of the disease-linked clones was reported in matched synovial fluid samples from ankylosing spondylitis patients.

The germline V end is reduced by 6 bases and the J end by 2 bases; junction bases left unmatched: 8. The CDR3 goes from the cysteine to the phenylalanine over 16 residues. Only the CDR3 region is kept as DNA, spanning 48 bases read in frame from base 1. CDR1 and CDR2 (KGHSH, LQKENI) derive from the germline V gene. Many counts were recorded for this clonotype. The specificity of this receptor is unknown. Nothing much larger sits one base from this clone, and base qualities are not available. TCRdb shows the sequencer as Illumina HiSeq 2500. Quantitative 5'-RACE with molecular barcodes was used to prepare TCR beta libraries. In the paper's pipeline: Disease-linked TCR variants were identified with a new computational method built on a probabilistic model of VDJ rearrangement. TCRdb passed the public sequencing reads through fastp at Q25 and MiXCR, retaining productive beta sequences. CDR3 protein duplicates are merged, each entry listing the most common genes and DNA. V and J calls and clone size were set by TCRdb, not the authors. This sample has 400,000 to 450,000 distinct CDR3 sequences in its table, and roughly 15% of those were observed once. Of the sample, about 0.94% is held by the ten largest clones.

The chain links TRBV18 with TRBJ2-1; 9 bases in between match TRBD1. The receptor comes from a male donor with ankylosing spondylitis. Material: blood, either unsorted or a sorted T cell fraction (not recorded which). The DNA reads TGTGCCAGCTCGTCTGGACAGGGGCTAACCTACAATGAGCAGTTCTTC. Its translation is CASSSGQGLTYNEQFF.